Listed below are T cell receptor beta chains from one sample, sequenced in a study of Ad26.COV2.S vaccination and SARS-CoV-2 variants. TCRdb's table, derived via immunoSEQ multiplex PCR, lists solely in-frame clones and lacks some. The data hold 350,000 to 450,000 clones, with around 86% observed a single time. The sequencing here drew on peripheral blood, taken in a trial of Ad26.COV2.S vaccine versus placebo. The receptor set was obtained from a person aged 18-60 years who received the Ad26.COV2.S COVID-19 vaccine or a placebo. The CDR3 runs from the conserved cysteine through the conserved F or W. A D gene is named only where the DNA matches it firmly. Clone size, where shown, is once, few, many, or a class for clones that have expanded.

V gene: TRBV7-3
J gene: TRBJ2-3
clone size: -
D gene: TRBD1
CDR3 protein: CASSSLQGRTDTQYF

V gene: TRBV6-5
J gene: TRBJ1-6
clone size: -
D gene: -
CDR3 protein: CASMDGKISPLHF

V gene: TRBV9
J gene: TRBJ1-5
clone size: -
D gene: -
CDR3 protein: CASSVEWGADQPQHF

V gene: TRBV5-1
J gene: TRBJ1-1
clone size: -
D gene: -
CDR3 protein: CASSLETGGAFF

V gene: TRBV5-1
J gene: TRBJ2-7
clone size: -
D gene: -
CDR3 protein: CASSLERGYEQYF

V gene: TRBV15
J gene: TRBJ1-5
clone size: -
D gene: -
CDR3 protein: CATSTTTGSNQPQHF

V gene: TRBV6-2/TRBV6-3
J gene: TRBJ2-7
clone size: few
D gene: -
CDR3 protein: CASSYLGDEQYF

V gene: TRBV21-1
J gene: TRBJ2-2
clone size: -
D gene: -
CDR3 protein: CASSQGSTAGELFF

V gene: TRBV10-1
J gene: TRBJ2-5
clone size: -
D gene: -
CDR3 protein: CASSVGDSSSWETQYF

V gene: TRBV3-1/TRBV3-2
J gene: TRBJ2-1
clone size: -
D gene: -
CDR3 protein: CASSQDRGGISYNEQFF

V gene: TRBV6-2/TRBV6-3
J gene: TRBJ2-1
clone size: -
D gene: -
CDR3 protein: CASSPGGRVYNEQFF

V gene: TRBV11-2
J gene: TRBJ1-3
clone size: -
D gene: -
CDR3 protein: CASSLDPVSGNTIYF

V gene: TRBV20-1
J gene: TRBJ1-2
clone size: -
D gene: -
CDR3 protein: CSVGATYGYTF

V gene: TRBV14
J gene: TRBJ2-3
clone size: -
D gene: TRBD2
CDR3 protein: CASSRGSGGSQYF

V gene: TRBV9
J gene: TRBJ2-3
clone size: -
D gene: -
CDR3 protein: CASSVGGRSVTDTQYF

V gene: TRBV18
J gene: TRBJ1-6
clone size: -
D gene: -
CDR3 protein: CASSPRTVTF

V gene: TRBV4-2
J gene: TRBJ2-7
clone size: -
D gene: -
CDR3 protein: CASSQDRVEQYF

V gene: TRBV7-7
J gene: TRBJ2-7
clone size: -
D gene: TRBD1
CDR3 protein: CASSPTGTALDEQYF

V gene: TRBV6-2/TRBV6-3
J gene: TRBJ2-1
clone size: -
D gene: TRBD2
CDR3 protein: CASSYELAGYNEQFF

V gene: TRBV29-1
J gene: TRBJ1-4
clone size: -
D gene: -
CDR3 protein: CSAWSKSGEKLFF

V gene: TRBV7-9
J gene: TRBJ2-7
clone size: -
D gene: TRBD1
CDR3 protein: CASSLGQGVKNEQYF

V gene: TRBV21-1
J gene: TRBJ1-1
clone size: -
D gene: -
CDR3 protein: CASRDGSLNTEAFF

V gene: TRBV2
J gene: TRBJ2-7
clone size: -
D gene: -
CDR3 protein: CASSELEGIVYEQYF

V gene: TRBV30
J gene: TRBJ2-7
clone size: -
D gene: -
CDR3 protein: CALQGGRLGYEQYF

V gene: TRBV9
J gene: TRBJ1-6
clone size: -
D gene: -
CDR3 protein: CASSVGSSYNSPLHF

V gene: TRBV6-1
J gene: TRBJ1-6
clone size: -
D gene: -
CDR3 protein: CASSELAGAAPLHF

V gene: TRBV11-1
J gene: TRBJ1-2
clone size: once
D gene: -
CDR3 protein: CASSFLRGYGYTF

V gene: TRBV29-1
J gene: TRBJ1-2
clone size: -
D gene: -
CDR3 protein: CSVDDGGRYGYTF

V gene: TRBV3-1/TRBV3-2
J gene: TRBJ2-7
clone size: -
D gene: TRBD2
CDR3 protein: CASSLLAGELGEQYF

V gene: TRBV5-6
J gene: TRBJ2-3
clone size: once
D gene: TRBD2
CDR3 protein: CASSRLDSSGGDTQYF

V gene: TRBV5-1
J gene: TRBJ1-4
clone size: medium-sized
D gene: TRBD1
CDR3 protein: CASSTPGQPNEKLFF